This T cell receptor (beta chain) was captured by sequencing in a study of follicular helper T cells after annual influenza vaccination. Whole-study results and caveats: Yearly vaccinations repeatedly recalled conserved clonotypes in ICOS+CD38+ cTfh.

Repertoires were generated with immunoSEQ multiplex PCR, while TCRdb's copy carries only in-frame clones and drops some. The data show more than 10,000 clones, approximately 78% seen once. Time point of the sample: 2014-2015 season, pre-vaccination. A remark on this clone: The antigen is not known.

This material consisted of CXCR5- memory CD4+ T cells sorted from blood, taken on the day of influenza vaccination. This receptor was obtained from an adult who received the influenza vaccine.

The CDR3 DNA follows: TGCGCCAGCAGCTTGGTTGGGACAAGCACAGATACGCAGTATTTT. Its translation is CASSLVGTSTDTQYF. V and J are TRBV5-1 and TRBJ2-3, with a possible D match to TRBD1 (6 bases). The germline V gene has CDR1 SGHRS and CDR2 YFSETQ. This CDR3 has 15 amino acids. Trimming took 0 bases from V and 0 from J, leaving 8 bases between them.